This TCR beta chain was observed in a study of blood T cell repertoires in COVID-19. Across the whole study: Some COVID-19 samples were acute and others convalescent; all came from the United States, Italy and Spain. PBMCs, B-cell-depleted T cells, or T cells were the source of the cDNA or gDNA that made up the material.

Some clones are missing from TCRdb's copy, which holds only in-frame ones; the method was immunoSEQ multiplex PCR. This sample has 450,000 or so clones; roughly 90% occur once, and the top ten carry more than 0.7%. The V end lost 4 bases, the J end lost 8 bases, and 14 bases lay between the germline ends. The CDR3 spans 13 residues. CDR1 is SGHRS and CDR2 is YFSETQ in the germline V gene. Enrolled during active infection, Seattle patients were then followed longitudinally. The sequenced sample consisted of peripheral blood. The clonotype originates from a man aged 18 to 35 with COVID-19, enrolled during active disease. J is TRBJ2-3 and V is TRBV5-1, with D tentatively TRBD2 (6 bases). This CDR3 is CASSAAGSGTQYF. CDR3 in DNA: TGCGCCAGCAGCGCCGCGGGGAGCGGTACGCAGTATTTT.